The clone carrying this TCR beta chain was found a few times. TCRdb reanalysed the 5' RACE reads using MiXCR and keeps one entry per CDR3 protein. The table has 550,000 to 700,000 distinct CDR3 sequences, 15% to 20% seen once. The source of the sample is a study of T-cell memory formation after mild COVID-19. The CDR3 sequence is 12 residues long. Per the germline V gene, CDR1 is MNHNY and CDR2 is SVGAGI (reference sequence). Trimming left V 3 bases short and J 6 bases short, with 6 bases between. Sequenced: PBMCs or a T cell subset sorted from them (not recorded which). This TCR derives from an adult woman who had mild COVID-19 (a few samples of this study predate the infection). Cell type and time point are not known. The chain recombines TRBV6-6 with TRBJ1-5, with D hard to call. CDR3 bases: TGTGCCAGCAGTTATGACGTTCAGCCCCAGCATTTT. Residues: CASSYDVQPQHF.